The next 19 T cell receptor beta chains were all read from a single sample in a study of vaccination effects on CD4 cells after COVID-19 (dated by TCRdb to between 2021 and 2022). Which antigens these TCRs recognize remains unknown. After less than 13 days of culture, CD4+ T cells were isolated with the EasySep CD4+ T cell isolation kit. Convalescent patients had PCR-confirmed SARS-CoV-2 infection between March and December 2020, before Alpha, Beta and Delta variants emerged in the United States. Participants received two doses of either the BNT162b2 or the mRNA-1273 mRNA SARS-CoV-2 vaccine. The library was generated by the immunoSEQ multiplex PCR assay. Held by TCRdb, this immuneACCESS table contains in-frame sequences only and omits some clones. Under half of the omission traces to an unresolved V gene where checked; the cause of the rest is unknown. The sample table holds roughly 51,000 clones, of which about 70% were seen once. The ten largest clones take up 5.4% of the sample.

This specimen consisted of CD4+ T cells from PBMCs cultured without peptide, obtained after COVID-19 vaccination. The receptors originated from a human donor who had a prior SARS-CoV-2 infection.

This clone was observed a few times. A junction boundary mismatches the germline segment, possibly from a read error. The CDR3 DNA reads as TGTGCCAGCACCCACAGGGGGGACTACGGCTACACCTTC. Its translation is CASTHRGDYGYTF. The chain recombines TRBV6-5 with TRBJ1-2; 8 bases are a match to TRBD1. The germline gives CDR1 MNHEY, CDR2 SVGAGI. The CDR3 runs to 13 residues.

V is TRBV5-8 and J is TRBJ2-1; 7 bases line up with TRBD2. Trimming cost V 4 bases and J 3 bases; bases outside gene matches: 4. Germline V lookup: CDR1 SGHTS, CDR2 YDEGEE. The CDR3 consists of 14 residues. The CDR3 DNA is TGTGCCAGCAGCGACCGGGGGGACTACAATGAGCAGTTCTTC. Protein: CASSDRGDYNEQFF.

The chain employs TRBV7-9 and TRBJ2-3; D is undetermined. V lost 1 base and J lost 6, with 8 bases in between. Germline values: CDR1 SEHNR, CDR2 FQNEAQ (reference sequence). The CDR3 consists of 13 residues. CDR3 residues: CASSLEGSDTQYF. The CDR3 DNA is TGTGCCAGCAGCTTAGAAGGGTCTGATACGCAGTATTTT.

This clone came up once. The genes are TRBV5-1 and TRBJ2-3, with D tentatively TRBD2 (6 bases). V was cut by 4 bases and J by 6 bases, with 21 bases left in between. The V gene's germline CDR1 is SGHRS and CDR2 YFSETQ. The CDR3 spans 16 residues. This CDR3 is CASSPGLAGILDTQYF. The CDR3 nucleotides read TGCGCCAGCAGCCCCGGTTTGGCGGGAATACTTGATACGCAGTATTTT.

The chain employs TRBV27 and TRBJ2-3, with TRBD2 as a possible D gene (6 bases). The germline gives CDR1 MNHEY, CDR2 SMNVEV (reference sequence). The CDR3 is made up of 15 amino acids. V gave up 3 bases and J gave up 2 bases, with 12 bases separating them. The CDR3 reads CASSLRGPVTDTQYF. The CDR3 DNA sequence: TGTGCCAGCAGTTTGCGGGGACCCGTCACAGATACGCAGTATTTT.

The rearrangement uses TRBV6-2 or TRBV6-3 and TRBJ2-2, with 7 positions matching TRBD2. Germline CDR1 MNHEY, CDR2 SVGEGT. The V and J ends lost 5 bases and 4 bases, in that order; junction bases with no gene match: 7. There are 15 residues in the CDR3. The CDR3 coding sequence is TGTGCCAGCAGTCTACGGACTAGTTTCACCGGGGAGCTGTTTTTT. It codes for CASSLRTSFTGELFF.

The chain links TRBV7-3 to TRBJ2-1; TRBD1 agrees at 12 bases. This CDR3 has 14 amino acids. The V gene end was trimmed by 5 bases and the J gene end by 10 bases; junction bases not matched to a gene: 6. Germline V gives CDR1 SGHTA, CDR2 FQGTGA. The CDR3 nucleotides are TGTGCCAGCAGCCGGGGGACAGGGGGCCGGGAGCAGTTCTTC. This sequence encodes CASSRGTGGREQFF.

The chain uses TRBV2 and TRBJ2-3; D is unclear. Germline lookup yields CDR1 SNHLY and CDR2 FYNNEI. The CDR3 spans 12 residues. V gave up 4 bases and J gave up 8 bases, with 10 bases separating them. The CDR3 loop reads CASSVGFGTQYF. In nucleotides, the CDR3 is TGTGCCAGCAGTGTAGGTTTCGGTACGCAGTATTTT.

This chain connects TRBV7-5 to TRBJ2-7; the D call in the table, TRBD2, was not verified against the DNA. TRBV7-5 is flagged as a pseudogene. This CDR3 comprises 16 residues. The CDR3 nucleotides are TGTGCCAGAAGCTCTGGACTAGCGGAGTCCTCTCGGGAGCAGTACTTC. Amino acids: CARSSGLAESSREQYF.

There are a few counts of this clone. The chain is built from TRBV9 and TRBJ1-2; the D is unclear. CDR3 length: 13 amino acids. V was pared by 4 bases and J by 5 bases, with 12 bases between. Germline CDR1 and CDR2: SGDLS and YYNGEE. CDR3 amino acids: CASSKDGTYGYTF. The CDR3 nucleotides are TGTGCCAGCAGCAAAGACGGAACATATGGCTACACCTTC.

The chain links TRBV6-4 to TRBJ2-4; D call uncertain. Germline CDR1 and CDR2: MRHNA and SNTAGT. The CDR3 contains 19 residues. The V gene lost 3 bases and the J gene lost 0 bases, with 21 bases spanning the gap. The CDR3 region is CASSEWGTGSRLAKNIQYF. The DNA of the CDR3 is TGTGCCAGCAGTGAATGGGGAACTGGTAGCCGACTAGCCAAAAACATTCAGTACTTC.

This chain joins TRBV4-2 and TRBJ2-1; TRBD2 aligns across 7 bases. Per germline, CDR1 LGHNA and CDR2 YNFKEQ. The CDR3 extends over 15 amino acids. The V gene end was trimmed by 1 base and the J gene end by 5 bases; junction bases not matched to a gene: 5. DNA of the CDR3: TGTGCCAGCAGCCAAGTTCTAGCGGATAACAATGAGCAGTTCTTC. Translation gives CASSQVLADNNEQFF.

This chain uses TRBV2 with TRBJ1-6, with TRBD1 matching 8 bases. J lost 6 bases, V lost 2 bases, and 3 bases had no gene match. The CDR3 is made up of 15 amino acids. The germline CDR1 and CDR2 sequences are SNHLY and FYNNEI. The CDR3 sequence: CASSEMTGVNSPLHF. The CDR3 DNA sequence: TGTGCCAGCAGTGAAATGACAGGGGTTAATTCACCCCTCCACTTT.

V usage is TRBV3-1 (or the pseudogene TRBV3-2) and J usage is TRBJ1-2, with a weak D call TRBD1 (5 bases). In germline, CDR1 is LGHDT, CDR2 YNNKEL (reference sequence). There are 15 residues in the CDR3. V was trimmed by 2 bases and J by 13 bases, leaving 23 bases between them. CDR3 loop: CASSQTNRDPRGSTF. The CDR3 DNA sequence: TGTGCCAGCAGCCAAACCAACCGGGACCCGCGTGGAAGCACCTTC.

The V gene is TRBV6-1, the J gene TRBJ2-2; D gene ambiguous. V was trimmed by 3 bases and J by 8 bases, leaving 7 bases between them. The CDR3 length is 12 residues. Looked up from germline, CDR1 is MNHNS and CDR2 is SASEGT. As DNA, the CDR3 is TGTGCCAGCAGTGATAATACTGGGGAGCTGTTTTTT. This encodes CASSDNTGELFF.

The chain links TRBV4-1 to TRBJ1-6; weak D call: TRBD1 (6 bases). Germline assignment: CDR1 MGHRA and CDR2 YSYEKL. Trimming left V 4 bases short and J 13 bases short, with 26 bases between. The CDR3 consists of 17 residues. CDR3 nucleotide sequence: TGCGCCAGCAGCCTCCTGGCCTTTCGGGACACTGTATTCCCCCTCCACTTT. It encodes CASSLLAFRDTVFPLHF.

The chain employs TRBV19 and TRBJ2-4; 9 positions agree with TRBD1. With 7 bases clipped from V and 0 bases from J, the junction kept 13 bases outside the gene matches. Germline CDR1 is LNHDA and CDR2 is SQIVND (reference sequence). CDR3 length: 18 amino acids. The chain's CDR3 is CASNDPGQGGRAKNIQYF. The CDR3 nucleotides read TGTGCCAGTAATGACCCGGGACAGGGAGGAAGAGCCAAAAACATTCAGTACTTC.

The chain uses TRBV3-1 (or the pseudogene TRBV3-2) and TRBJ2-3; 15 nucleotides line up with TRBD2. CDR1 and CDR2 (germline): LGHDT, YNNKEL (reference sequence). Germline trimming cut 4 bases from V and 0 bases from J; bases unmatched to any gene: 8. The CDR3 contains 19 residues. The CDR3 protein is CASSLVGLAGGPSTDTQYF. The CDR3, as DNA: TGTGCCAGCAGCCTGGTGGGACTAGCGGGAGGCCCGAGCACAGATACGCAGTATTTT.

This clone was seen a few times. This chain joins TRBV5-4 and TRBJ2-1; unclear D gene. CDR3 length: 16 amino acids. Per the germline V gene, CDR1 is SGHNT and CDR2 is YYREEE (reference sequence). Deletions cut 0 bases from V and 4 bases from J, with 14 bases between. The CDR3 bases are TGTGCCAGCAGCTTGGCTAACCCCAACACGTACAATGAGCAGTTCTTC. It yields the protein CASSLANPNTYNEQFF.